These 5 T cell receptor beta chains originate from one sample sequenced in a study of shared clonotypes between healthy human individuals. Data came from immunoSEQ multiplex PCR; TCRdb stores just in-frame clones and leaves some out. The table has 2,500,000 or so clones, 85% to 95% seen once. Sequenced: naive CD4+ T cells sorted from blood. Subset noted: CD45RA+ positively selected. These receptors originate from a young man in good health.

This clone was detected once. The chain carries TRBV7-9 and TRBJ1-2; D call uncertain. Germline V lookup: CDR1 SEHNR, CDR2 FQNEAQ (reference sequence). V gave up 1 base and J gave up 0 bases, with 9 bases separating them. The CDR3 is 15 residues long. The CDR3 nucleotides are TGTGCCAGCAGCTTAGGAGGCAGGACTAACTATGGCTACACCTTC. Its translation is CASSLGGRTNYGYTF.

The rearrangement uses TRBV7-8 and TRBJ1-4, with TRBD1 identical over 7 bases. Looked up from germline, CDR1 is SGHVS and CDR2 is FQNEAQ. CDR3 size: 13 residues. The trim removed 4 bases at V and 6 bases at J, leaving 2 bases unmatched. The CDR3: CASSSGTDEKLFF. As DNA, the CDR3 is TGTGCCAGCAGCTCCGGGACAGATGAAAAACTGTTTTTT.

The gene calls are TRBV7-2 and TRBJ2-5; no firm D call. CDR1 and CDR2 (germline): SGHTA, FQGNSA. V dropped 2 bases and J dropped 5 bases, with 12 bases sitting between them. The CDR3 is 14 residues long. CDR3 sequence reads: CASSLPGGAETQYF. As DNA, the CDR3 is TGTGCCAGCAGCTTACCCGGCGGAGCCGAGACCCAGTACTTC.

This clone was detected once. This chain joins TRBV7-8 and TRBJ2-2; the match to TRBD2 covers 11 bases. The CDR3 loop spans 15 amino acids. Trimming took 2 bases from V and 5 from J; bases not matched to a gene: 1. Germline V lookup: CDR1 SGHVS, CDR2 FQNEAQ. The CDR3 region has the DNA TGTGCCAGCAGCTTACGACTAGCGGGGACCGGGGAGCTGTTTTTT. The encoded protein is CASSLRLAGTGELFF.

About this clone itself: This same CDR3 is encoded by further DNA sequences in the sample. The V and J genes are TRBV6-1 and TRBJ1-2, with D possibly being TRBD1 (6 bases). V was shortened by 3 bases and J by 5 bases, with 10 bases between the two germline ends. Germline CDR1 and CDR2: MNHNS and SASEGT. The CDR3 consists of 13 residues. CDR3 coding DNA: TGTGCCAGCAGTGACGGACAGAATTATGGCTACACCTTC. It codes for CASSDGQNYGYTF.